The clone carrying this T cell receptor (beta chain) is a singleton in its sample. This CDR3 has 14 residues. V was clipped by 4 bases and J by 3 bases, with 12 bases between them. Germline V gives CDR1 SNHLY, CDR2 FYNNEI. This sample is drawn from a study of blood T cell repertoires in COVID-19. Study at large: The origin of the acute and convalescent COVID-19 samples was the United States, Italy and Spain. The analysed material was cDNA or gDNA that came from T cells, B-cell-depleted T cells, or PBMCs.

As originally analysed: Reference gene primers were amplified, and this amplification served to estimate nucleated cell counts. Generated by immunoSEQ multiplex PCR, the TCRdb table keeps only in-frame clones and is missing some. V, J and clone size reflect that table, while D and trimming were determined from the DNA. This table has some 170,000 clones, about 85% appearing once. The sample taken for sequencing was peripheral blood. The chain combines TRBV2 with TRBJ1-2, with a possible D match to TRBD1 (6 bases). This clonotype was sampled from a man between 40 and 49 years old with acute or convalescent COVID-19. This chain's CDR3 is CASSVGAIDYGYTF. Written as DNA, the CDR3 is TGTGCCAGCAGTGTGGGGGCAATCGACTATGGCTACACCTTC.